The following is a T cell receptor beta chain sequence with its context. The sample originates from a study of blood T cell repertoires in COVID-19. The assay was immunoSEQ multiplex PCR, and TCRdb's table has in-frame clones only and misses some. There are more than 250,000 clones in the sample; 80% to 90% occur only once, and 2.2% lies in the top ten. The CDR3 is made up of 16 amino acids. Germline V gives CDR1 SGHTA, CDR2 FQGNSA. With 5 bases clipped from V and 2 bases from J, the junction kept 6 bases outside the gene matches. The sequence was obtained from a man aged 25-40 years who had recovered from COVID-19. The gene calls are TRBV7-2 and TRBJ2-6, with 7 bases that match TRBD2. Input material: PBMCs or T cells enriched from blood (not recorded which). CDR3 sequence reads: CASSASSGAGANVLTF. CDR3 in DNA: TGTGCCAGCAGCGCTAGCAGCGGGGCTGGGGCCAACGTCCTGACTTTC.